This T cell receptor beta chain was identified in a study of T cell responses to AZD1222 COVID-19 vaccine. Study-wide findings and caveats: The sample set comprised mostly white British donors with more females, and clonal diversity was possibly underestimated.

As concerns this clone: Antigen: not known.

Trimming took off 0 bases at V and 2 bases at J, with 9 bases between the two ends. The CDR3 spans 15 residues. Germline V CDR1 and CDR2: SGHRS, YFSETQ. It was second doses at about 4 or about 12 weeks that were pooled. Assay used: immunoSEQ multiplex PCR; TCRdb lists only in-frame clones, some missing. The table records approximately 50,000 clones, approximately 86% of them present only once. The V gene is TRBV5-1, the J gene TRBJ2-1, with D possibly TRBD2 on 6 matching bases. The receptor was isolated from an adult who received the AZD1222 COVID-19 vaccine. Sequencing used peripheral blood, obtained 28 days after the second AZD1222 dose. Written as DNA, the CDR3 is TGCGCCAGCAGCTTGGGGGAGGTCGCCTACAATGAGCAGTTCTTC. Its translation is CASSLGEVAYNEQFF.